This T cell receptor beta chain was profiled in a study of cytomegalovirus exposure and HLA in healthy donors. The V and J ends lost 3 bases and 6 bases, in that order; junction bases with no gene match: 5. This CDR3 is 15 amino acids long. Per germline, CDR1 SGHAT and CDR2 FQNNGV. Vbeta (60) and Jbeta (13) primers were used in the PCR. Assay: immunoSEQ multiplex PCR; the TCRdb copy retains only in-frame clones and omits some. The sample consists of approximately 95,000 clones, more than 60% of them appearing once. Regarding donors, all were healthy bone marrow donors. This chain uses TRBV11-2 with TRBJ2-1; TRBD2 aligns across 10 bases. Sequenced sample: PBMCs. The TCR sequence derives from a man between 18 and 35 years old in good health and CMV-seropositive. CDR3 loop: CASSFRLAGANEQFF. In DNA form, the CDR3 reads TGTGCCAGCAGCTTTCGCCTAGCGGGGGCCAATGAGCAGTTCTTC. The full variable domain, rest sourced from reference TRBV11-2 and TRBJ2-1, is EAGVAQSPRYKIIEKRQSVAFWCNPISGHATLYWYQQILGQGPKLLIQFQNNGVVDDSQLPKDRFSAERLKGVDSTLKIQPAKLEDSAVYLCASSFRLAGANEQFFGPGTRLTVL.